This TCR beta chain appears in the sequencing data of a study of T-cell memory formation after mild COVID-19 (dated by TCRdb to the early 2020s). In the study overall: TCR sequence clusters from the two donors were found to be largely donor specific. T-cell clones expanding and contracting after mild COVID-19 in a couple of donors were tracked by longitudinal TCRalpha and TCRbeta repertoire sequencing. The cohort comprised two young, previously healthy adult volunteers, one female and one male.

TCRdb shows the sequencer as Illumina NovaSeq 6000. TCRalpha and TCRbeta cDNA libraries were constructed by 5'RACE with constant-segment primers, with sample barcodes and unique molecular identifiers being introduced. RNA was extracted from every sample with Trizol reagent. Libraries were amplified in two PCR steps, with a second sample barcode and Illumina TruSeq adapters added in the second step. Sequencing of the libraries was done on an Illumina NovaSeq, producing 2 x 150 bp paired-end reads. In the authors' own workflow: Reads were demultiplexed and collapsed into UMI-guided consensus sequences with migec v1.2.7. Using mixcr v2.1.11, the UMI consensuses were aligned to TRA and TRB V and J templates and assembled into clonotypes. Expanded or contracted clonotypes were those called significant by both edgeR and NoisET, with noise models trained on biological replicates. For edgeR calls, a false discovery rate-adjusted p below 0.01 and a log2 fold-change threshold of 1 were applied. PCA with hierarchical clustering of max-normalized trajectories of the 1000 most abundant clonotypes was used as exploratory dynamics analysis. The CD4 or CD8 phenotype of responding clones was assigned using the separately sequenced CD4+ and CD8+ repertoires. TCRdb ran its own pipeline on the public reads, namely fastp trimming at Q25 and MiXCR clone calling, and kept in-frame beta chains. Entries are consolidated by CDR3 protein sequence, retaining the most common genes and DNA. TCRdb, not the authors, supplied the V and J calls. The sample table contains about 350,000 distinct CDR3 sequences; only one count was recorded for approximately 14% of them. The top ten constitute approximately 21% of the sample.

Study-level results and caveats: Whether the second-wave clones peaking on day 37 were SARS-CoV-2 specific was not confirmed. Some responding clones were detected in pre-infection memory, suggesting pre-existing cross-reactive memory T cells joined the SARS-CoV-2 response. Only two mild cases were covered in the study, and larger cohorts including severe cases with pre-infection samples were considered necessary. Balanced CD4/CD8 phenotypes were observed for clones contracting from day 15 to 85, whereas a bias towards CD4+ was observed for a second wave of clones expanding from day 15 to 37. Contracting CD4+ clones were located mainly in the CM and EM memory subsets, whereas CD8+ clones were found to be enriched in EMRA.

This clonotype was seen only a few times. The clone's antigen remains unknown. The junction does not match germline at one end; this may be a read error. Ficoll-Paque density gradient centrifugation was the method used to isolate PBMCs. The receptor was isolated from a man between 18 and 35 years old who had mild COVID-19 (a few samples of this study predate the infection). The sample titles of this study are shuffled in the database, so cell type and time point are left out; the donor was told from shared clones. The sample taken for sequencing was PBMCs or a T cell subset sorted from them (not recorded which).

The CDR3 region has the sequence CASSESQSQKTQYF. The bases are TGCGCCAGCAGTGAGTCTCAGAGCCAAAAGACCCAGTACTTC. Here the chain combines TRBV10-1 and TRBJ2-5; confidence is insufficient to name the D gene. From its cysteine to its phenylalanine, the CDR3 spans 14 amino acids. Only the CDR3 region is kept as DNA, spanning 42 bases read in frame from base 1. In the germline V gene (reference sequence), CDR1 corresponds to WNHNN and CDR2 to SYGVQD.